One sample yielded the 17 T cell receptor beta chains listed below, sequenced in a study of PD-1 blockade in classical Hodgkin lymphoma. Time point denoted: cycle 4 day 1 (C4D1), after less than 7 weeks of nivolumab. Every one of the patients relapsed after autologous stem cell transplantation (brentuximab vedotin exposure was variable). Generated by immunoSEQ multiplex PCR, the TCRdb table keeps only in-frame clones and is missing some. The table includes tens of thousands of clones, around 79% detected once. The material sequenced was peripheral blood mononuclear cells (PBMCs), taken before the fourth cycle of nivolumab. The receptors stem from a human donor with classical Hodgkin lymphoma.

This chain links TRBV10-3 with TRBJ2-7; possibly TRBD2 for D (7 bases). Looked up from germline, CDR1 is ENHRY and CDR2 is SYGVKD. CDR3 length equals 15 residues. Trimming pared 4 bases from V and 1 base from J, leaving 14 bases between. The CDR3 loop reads CAISAGEGESYEQYF. The CDR3 nucleotides are TGTGCCATCAGTGCCGGGGAGGGGGAGTCCTACGAGCAGTACTTC.

The chain has TRBV7-2 and TRBJ2-5; D remains unclear. The germline V and J ends were trimmed by 5 bases and 5 bases, with 6 bases remaining between them. Looked up from germline, CDR1 is SGHTA and CDR2 is FQGNSA. The CDR3 loop spans 11 amino acids. CDR3 sequence (DNA): TGTGCCAGCAGCGAAAGGGAGACCCAGTACTTC. Encoded protein: CASSERETQYF.

The chain carries TRBV11-2 and TRBJ1-1, with 8 bases fitting TRBD1. The CDR3 is made up of 16 amino acids. With 3 bases clipped from V and 7 bases from J, the junction kept 13 bases outside the gene matches. Germline V gene data show CDR1 as SGHAT and CDR2 as FQNNGV. This CDR3 reads CASSFGFGTGKNEAFF. The CDR3 DNA follows: TGTGCCAGCAGCTTTGGGTTCGGGACAGGAAAGAATGAAGCTTTCTTT.

The rearrangement uses TRBV19 and TRBJ2-1, with TRBD2 identical over 13 bases. The CDR3 runs to 18 residues. Germline V gives CDR1 LNHDA, CDR2 SQIVND (reference sequence). V was pared by 6 bases and J by 1 base, with 9 bases of the junction left unmatched. The CDR3 sequence: CASSPTSGGAQSYNEQFF. In nucleotides, the CDR3 is TGTGCCAGTAGCCCCACTAGCGGGGGGGCCCAATCCTACAATGAGCAGTTCTTC.

This clone occurred a few times. The genes are TRBV15 and TRBJ1-1; D call uncertain. With 1 base removed from V and 2 bases from J, the gap between germline ends came to 5 bases. This CDR3 is 13 amino acids long. The germline gives CDR1 LNHNV, CDR2 YYDKDF (reference sequence). CDR3 in DNA: TGTGCCACCAGCAGAGTCATAAACACTGAAGCTTTCTTT. Translated: CATSRVINTEAFF.

This clone was found once. The gene calls are TRBV6-5 and TRBJ2-1, with 9 nucleotides matching TRBD2. Germline assignment: CDR1 MNHEY and CDR2 SVGAGI. Unmatched junction bases numbered 8, after V lost 4 bases and J lost 7 bases. The CDR3 covers 15 residues. DNA for the CDR3: TGTGCCAGCAGTTTCTCTGGCGGGGGGGGTAATGAGCAGTTCTTC. Translated, it gives CASSFSGGGGNEQFF.

The genes are TRBV4-2 and TRBJ1-1, with no clear D. The CDR3 runs 16 residues. V lost 0 bases and J lost 3, with 14 bases in between. Germline CDR1 reads LGHNA; CDR2 reads YNFKEQ. The CDR3 DNA reads as TGTGCCAGCAGCCAAGAATGGTTCCCTGGGGACACTGAAGCTTTCTTT. Its protein product is CASSQEWFPGDTEAFF.

This chain joins TRBV28 and TRBJ1-1, with D perhaps TRBD1 (5 bases). The germline CDR1 and CDR2 sequences are MDHEN and SYDVKM. The CDR3 is 13 residues long. The V gene lost 7 bases and the J gene lost 11 bases, with 20 bases spanning the gap. The CDR3 protein is CASNSGQGRGAFF. The CDR3 bases are TGTGCCAGCAACTCTGGCCAGGGCCGGGGGGCTTTCTTT. Combining the CDR3 with reference TRBV28 and TRBJ1-1 gives the whole variable domain DVKVTQSSRYLVKRTGEKVFLECVQDMDHENMFWYRQDPGLGLRLIYFSYDVKMKEKGDIPEGYSVSREKKERFSLILESASTNQTSMYLCASNSGQGRGAFFGQGTRLTVV.

The chain joins TRBV5-1 to TRBJ1-5; D uncertain. V lost 0 bases, J lost 5 bases, and 6 bases lay in between. Germline lookup yields CDR1 SGHRS and CDR2 YFSETQ. The CDR3 is 13 amino acids. Here the CDR3 DNA reads TGCGCCAGCAGCTTGGGCGGAGATCAGCCCCAGCATTTT. This gives the protein CASSLGGDQPQHF.

The CDR3 nucleotides are TGTGCCAGCAGTTACCTAGCGGGGCCGAACACCGGGGAGCTGTTTTTT. It yields the protein CASSYLAGPNTGELFF. V gene TRBV6-5 combines with J gene TRBJ2-2, with 9 bases identical to TRBD2. This CDR3 contains 16 residues. Germline trimming cut 2 bases from V and 0 bases from J; bases unmatched to any gene: 1. In germline, CDR1 is MNHEY, CDR2 SVGAGI.

The chain couples TRBV12-5 to TRBJ2-1; D possibly matches TRBD1 or TRBD2 (5 bases each). The germline V and J ends were trimmed by 6 bases and 8 bases, with 20 bases remaining between them. The CDR3 is made up of 15 amino acids. Germline loops: CDR1 LGHNT, CDR2 FRNRAP. The CDR3 is CASGLGAGHFDEQFF. The DNA of the CDR3 is TGTGCTAGTGGCCTCGGGGCAGGGCATTTCGATGAGCAGTTCTTC. Full variable domain (rest looked up from reference TRBV12-5 and TRBJ2-1): DARVTQTPRHKVTEMGQEVTMRCQPILGHNTVFWYRQTMMQGLELLAYFRNRAPLDDSGMPKDRFSAEMPDATLATLKIQPSEPRDSAVYFCASGLGAGHFDEQFFGPGTRLTVL.

The rearrangement uses TRBV7-3 and TRBJ2-5, with D unclear. This CDR3 comprises 13 residues. The V gene lost 5 bases and the J gene lost 5 bases, with 12 bases spanning the gap. CDR1 and CDR2 from the germline V gene are SGHTA and FQGTGA. In DNA, the CDR3 is TGTGCCAGCAGCAACGAAGTTGGTGAGACCCAGTACTTC. It translates to CASSNEVGETQYF.

The chain joins TRBV18 to TRBJ2-4, with D uncertain. CDR1 is KGHSH and CDR2 is LQKENI in the germline V gene. This CDR3 comprises 16 residues. V lost 5 bases and J lost 0, with 14 bases in between. CDR3: CASSALNPEAKNIQYF. CDR3 nucleotide sequence: TGTGCCAGCTCAGCACTGAACCCCGAAGCCAAAAACATTCAGTACTTC.

J is TRBJ2-5 and V is TRBV11-2; D is unresolved. Germline CDR1 is SGHAT and CDR2 is FQNNGV. V gave up 5 bases and J gave up 5 bases, with 9 bases separating them. The CDR3 runs to 12 residues. The DNA of the CDR3 is TGTGCCAGCAGCCCCCCTTCGGAGACCCAGTACTTC. It yields the protein CASSPPSETQYF.

V and J are TRBV2 and TRBJ2-3; TRBD1 agrees at 7 bases. Losses at the gene ends were 2 bases for V and 2 bases for J; bases not matched to a gene: 7. The CDR3 totals 16 residues. Germline lookup yields CDR1 SNHLY and CDR2 FYNNEI. CDR3 in amino acids: CASSEMVGQLTDTQYF. As DNA, the CDR3 is TGTGCCAGCAGTGAAATGGTGGGACAGCTCACAGATACGCAGTATTTT.

This chain links TRBV7-2 with TRBJ2-7, with D perhaps matching TRBD1 (5 bases). Germline V CDR1 and CDR2: SGHTA, FQGNSA. This CDR3 is built from 14 residues. V lost 3 bases to trimming and J lost 2 bases, with 11 bases between them. CDR3 DNA sequence: TGTGCCAGCAGCTTCGGCAGGGATGCCTACGAGCAGTACTTC. Its translation: CASSFGRDAYEQYF.

This clone was observed a single time. The chain carries TRBV19 and TRBJ2-5; D gene ambiguous. V was cut by 5 bases and J by 5 bases, with 9 bases left in between. The CDR3 loop spans 12 amino acids. The germline V gene has CDR1 LNHDA and CDR2 SQIVND (reference sequence). CDR3: CASSPGWETQYF. CDR3 coding DNA: TGTGCCAGTAGTCCCGGATGGGAGACCCAGTACTTC. Combining the CDR3 with reference TRBV19 and TRBJ2-5 gives the whole variable domain DGGITQSPKYLFRKEGQNVTLSCEQNLNHDAMYWYRQDPGQGLRLIYYSQIVNDFQKGDIAEGYSVSREKKESFPLTVTSAQKNPTAFYLCASSPGWETQYFGPGTRLLVL.